Following are 13 T cell receptor beta chains from one sample sequenced in a study of patients and donors after allogeneic stem cell transplantation. Each CDR3 protein gets one entry after TCRdb re-called the RT-PCR reads with MiXCR. The table records 400,000 to 500,000 distinct CDR3 sequences, 16% of them present only once. The sequencing sample was made of blood, either unsorted or a sorted T cell fraction (not recorded which). All receptors come from a human donor who was either an allogeneic HSCT recipient or a stem cell or donor lymphocyte infusion donor (not recorded which). It is not recorded whose cells these are; they may come from a transplant donor.

This sequence joins TRBV29-1 and TRBJ2-3; 7 positions agree with TRBD2. CDR3 length: 12 residues. V shed 7 bases, J shed 3 bases, and the junction held 4 bases outside the gene matches. The germline V gene encodes CDR1 SQVTM and CDR2 ANQGSEA. The CDR3, as DNA: TGCAGCGCCGGGACTATGACAGATACGCAGTATTTT. This translates into CSAGTMTDTQYF.

This clonotype was counted a few times. The chain couples TRBV7-9 to TRBJ2-7, with 9 bases aligning to TRBD2. From germline, CDR1 is SEHNR and CDR2 FQNEAQ (reference sequence). Germline trimming cut 5 bases from V and 4 bases from J; bases unmatched to any gene: 9. The CDR3 runs 15 residues. CDR3 loop: CASSPLLAGRYEQYF. The CDR3 DNA reads as TGTGCCAGCAGCCCGTTGCTAGCGGGGAGGTACGAGCAGTACTTC.

The gene calls are TRBV6-2 or TRBV6-3 and TRBJ2-1, with no clear D. This CDR3 has 14 amino acids. From germline, CDR1 is MNHEY and CDR2 SVGEGT. Trimming removed 2 bases from V and 6 bases from J, with 11 bases in between. CDR3 loop: CASSYMIPTNEQFF. The CDR3 DNA reads TGTGCCAGCAGTTACATGATCCCTACCAATGAGCAGTTCTTC.

Notes on this clonotype: A single base separates this from a much larger clone, so it may be a read error. The chain carries TRBV9 and TRBJ1-2; D not certain. Germline V gives CDR1 SGDLS, CDR2 YYNGEE. This CDR3 region has 10 residues. The CDR3: CACSGYGYTF. The CDR3 DNA reads TGTGCCTGCAGCGGATATGGCTACACCTTC.

The rearrangement uses TRBV4-2 and TRBJ1-1; D gene unclear. The CDR3 spans 12 residues. V dropped 2 bases and J dropped 3 bases, with 4 bases sitting between them. From germline, CDR1 is LGHNA and CDR2 YNFKEQ. This CDR3 is CASSQQDTEAFF. CDR3 nucleotide sequence: TGTGCCAGCAGCCAACAGGACACTGAAGCTTTCTTT.

This clonotype was seen a few times. The V and J genes are TRBV15 and TRBJ2-7; D may correspond to TRBD1 or TRBD2 (5 bases each). V dropped 1 base and J dropped 1 base, with 14 bases sitting between them. Germline assignment: CDR1 LNHNV and CDR2 YYDKDF (reference sequence). The CDR3 contains 16 residues. DNA of the CDR3: TGTGCCACCAGCAGAGCACGAGGGGCTCAATCCTACGAGCAGTACTTC. This translates into CATSRARGAQSYEQYF.

This clonotype was seen a few times. The chain employs TRBV4-2 and TRBJ2-7, with TRBD2 matching 8 bases. J gave up 4 bases and V 4 bases, and 6 bases lay outside the gene matches. Per the germline V gene, CDR1 is LGHNA and CDR2 is YNFKEQ. CDR3 length: 14 residues. The CDR3 spells CASSPGLAEYEQYF. CDR3 nucleotides: TGTGCCAGCAGCCCCGGACTAGCAGAGTACGAGCAGTACTTC.

This clonotype has more than one count but fewer than ten. CDR3: CAWGHRTDTQYF. In nucleotides, the CDR3 is TGTGCCTGGGGGCACCGCACAGATACGCAGTATTTT. V usage is TRBV30 and J usage is TRBJ2-3; D is unresolved. The CDR3 length is 12 residues. Deletions cut 5 bases from V and 1 base from J, with 7 bases between. Germline V gene lookup returns CDR1 GTSNPN and CDR2 SVGIG (reference sequence).

This clonotype was recorded many times. This chain links TRBV4-2 with TRBJ1-5; D unresolved. CDR3 length: 16 residues. Germline V gene data show CDR1 as LGHNA and CDR2 as YNFKEQ. V was clipped by 4 bases and J by 2 bases, with 15 bases between them. This CDR3 is CASSRVAAEGNQPQHF. As DNA, the CDR3 is TGTGCCAGCAGCCGGGTGGCGGCGGAAGGCAATCAGCCCCAGCATTTT.

The chain is built from TRBV5-1 and TRBJ2-7, with D perhaps matching TRBD1 (6 bases). Trimming cost V 3 bases and J 2 bases, with 12 bases left between them. The CDR3 sequence is 14 residues long. Germline assignment: CDR1 SGHRS and CDR2 YFSETQ. This chain's CDR3 is CASSYRVDTYEQYF. The CDR3 DNA follows: TGCGCCAGCAGCTACAGGGTTGACACCTACGAGCAGTACTTC.

In its sample, this clonotype was seen a few times. The chain has TRBV12-3 or TRBV12-4 and TRBJ2-1; D is perhaps TRBD1 (6 bases). V was pared by 5 bases and J by 5 bases, with 13 bases between. The CDR3 totals 14 residues. CDR3 region: CASSMRGQDNEQFF. Here the CDR3 DNA reads TGTGCCAGCAGTATGAGGGGACAAGACAATGAGCAGTTCTTC.

The rearrangement joins TRBV9 to TRBJ2-2, with a tentative D call TRBD2 (6 bases). V was shortened by 0 bases and J by 2 bases, with 8 bases between the two germline ends. This CDR3 has 15 residues. CDR1 and CDR2 from the germline V gene are SGDLS and YYNGEE. Here the CDR3 reads CASSVGTTNTGELFF. The DNA for the CDR3 is TGTGCCAGCAGCGTAGGGACTACCAACACCGGGGAGCTGTTTTTT.

This chain connects TRBV27 to TRBJ2-7, with D hard to call. The CDR3 runs 13 residues. The V gene's germline CDR1 is MNHEY and CDR2 SMNVEV (reference sequence). V shed 0 bases and J shed 6 bases, with 9 bases lying between them. The CDR3 coding sequence is TGTGCCAGCAGTTTATCCAGCGTGGGCGAGCAGTACTTC. Amino acids: CASSLSSVGEQYF.